The present TCR beta chain was sequenced within a study of blood T cell repertoires in COVID-19. CDR1 and CDR2 (germline): SGHRS, YFSETQ. V lost 2 bases and J lost 6, with 5 bases in between. CDR3 length: 11 amino acids. Sequencing used immunoSEQ multiplex PCR; TCRdb keeps in-frame clones, though not all of them. The sample yields 150,000 to 200,000 clones, more than 70% seen once. The genes are TRBV5-1 and TRBJ1-1; no clear D. The sequencing input was PBMCs or T cells enriched from blood (not recorded which). This receptor was identified in a man aged 40-49 years who had recovered from COVID-19. CDR3 region: CASSFGAEAFF. The CDR3 DNA reads TGCGCCAGCAGCTTCGGGGCTGAAGCTTTCTTT.